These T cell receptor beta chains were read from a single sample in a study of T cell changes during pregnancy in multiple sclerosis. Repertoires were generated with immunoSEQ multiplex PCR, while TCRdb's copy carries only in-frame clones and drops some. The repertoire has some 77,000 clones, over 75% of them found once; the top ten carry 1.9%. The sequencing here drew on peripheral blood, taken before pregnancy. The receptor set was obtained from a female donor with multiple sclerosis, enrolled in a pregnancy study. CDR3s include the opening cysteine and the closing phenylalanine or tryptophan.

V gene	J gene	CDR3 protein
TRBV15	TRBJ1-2	CATSRSQGDYGYTF
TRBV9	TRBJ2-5	CASSLQGAGETQYF
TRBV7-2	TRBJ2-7	CASSTLPGQSYEQYF
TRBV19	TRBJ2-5	CASSPTWSGQETQYF
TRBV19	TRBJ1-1	CASSSTGGLYTNTEAFF
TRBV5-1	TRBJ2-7	CASSPTAQPGYEQYF
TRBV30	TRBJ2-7	CAWKGSGTYEQYF
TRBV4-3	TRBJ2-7	CASSQGVQRGGYEQYF
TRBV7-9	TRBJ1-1	CASSQNRETEAFF
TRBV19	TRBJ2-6	CASSMRAVPTVPGANVLTF
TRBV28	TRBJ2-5	CASSPGDQETQYF
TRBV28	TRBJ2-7	CASSSALRASYEQYF
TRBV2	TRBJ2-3	CASSVAGGTDTQYF
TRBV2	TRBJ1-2	CASSKDSPGYGYTF
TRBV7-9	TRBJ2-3	CASSEMGPQYF
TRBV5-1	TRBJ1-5	CASSLGTGPGQPQHF
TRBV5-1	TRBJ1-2	CASSLGAGEYGYGYTF
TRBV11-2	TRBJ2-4	CASSLGKGGFGF
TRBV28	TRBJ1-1	CASSRAHGVLTEAFF
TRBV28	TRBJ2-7	CASSSLAANSYEQYF
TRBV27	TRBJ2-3	CASSLRGLAGGQRVYTQYF
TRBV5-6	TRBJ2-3	CASSLVLDSSTDTQYF
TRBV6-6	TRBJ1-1	CASRTTQGIAVEAFF
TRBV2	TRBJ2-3	CASSERPFSTDTQYF
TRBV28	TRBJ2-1	CASSWGQGNYNEQFF
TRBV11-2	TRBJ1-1	CASKGTGKWAEAFF
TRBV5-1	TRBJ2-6	CASSPTGTGANVLTF
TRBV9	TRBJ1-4	CASSRDTLHWSNEKLFF
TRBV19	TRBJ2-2	CASSIRTGRSTGELFF
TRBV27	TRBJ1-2	CASSVTGNNYGYTF
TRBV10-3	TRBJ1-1	CAIRGQGASTEAFF
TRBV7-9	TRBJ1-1	CASRDRASRVNTEAFF
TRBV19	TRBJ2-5	CASSKRGVGDQETQYF
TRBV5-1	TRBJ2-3	CASSPEGSLGTDTQYF
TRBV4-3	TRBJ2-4	CASSQDRTGENIQYF
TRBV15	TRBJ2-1	CATSRPLEGIYNEQFF
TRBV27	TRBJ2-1	CASSFIPGQGYNEQFF
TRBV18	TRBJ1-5	CASSPGGGDQPQHF
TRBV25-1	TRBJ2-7	CASSPDRSSYEQYF
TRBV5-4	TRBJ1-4	CASSPQTGQPSEKLFF
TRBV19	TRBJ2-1	CASSIRVGGDSHNEQFF
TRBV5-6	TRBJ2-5	CASSLTSGGAGETQYF
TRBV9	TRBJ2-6	CASSVGGAGANVLTF
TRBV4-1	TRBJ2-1	CASSHGGAGNEQFF
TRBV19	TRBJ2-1	CASTAEGGEQFF
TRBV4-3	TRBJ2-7	CASSRGQAAYEQYF
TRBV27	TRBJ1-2	CASSGGNYGYTF
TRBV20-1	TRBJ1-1	CSAIRGEAFF
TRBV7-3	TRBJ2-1	CASSPGGYSYNEQFF
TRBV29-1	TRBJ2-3	CSVGPPPGGTQYF
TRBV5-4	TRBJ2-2	CASSLDRVNTGELFF